This T cell receptor beta chain comes out of a study of identical twins. Study-level results: Where beta out-of-frame sequences were concerned, excess twin sharing was weaker.

A note on this clonotype: The antigen is undetermined.

Germline V lookup: CDR1 SEHNR, CDR2 FQNEAQ (reference sequence). This CDR3 is built from 12 residues. The authors used template switching to add a universal primer site and gave cDNA unique molecular identifiers. One entry per CDR3 protein, called by TCRdb with MiXCR from the 5' RACE reads. The sample lists some 320,000 distinct CDR3 sequences, 12% occurring once. The same sample was also used in a study of yellow fever vaccine responses in identical twins.

The sample taken for sequencing was CD8+ T cells sorted from blood. This TCR was sampled from a woman in her late teens or twenties in good health. V usage is TRBV7-9 and J usage is TRBJ2-7; D is perhaps TRBD2 (6 bases). CDR3 sequence (DNA): TGTGCCAGCAGCGGACCCCGGGCTGTAGCGGAGGTT. Protein product: CASSGPRAVAEV.